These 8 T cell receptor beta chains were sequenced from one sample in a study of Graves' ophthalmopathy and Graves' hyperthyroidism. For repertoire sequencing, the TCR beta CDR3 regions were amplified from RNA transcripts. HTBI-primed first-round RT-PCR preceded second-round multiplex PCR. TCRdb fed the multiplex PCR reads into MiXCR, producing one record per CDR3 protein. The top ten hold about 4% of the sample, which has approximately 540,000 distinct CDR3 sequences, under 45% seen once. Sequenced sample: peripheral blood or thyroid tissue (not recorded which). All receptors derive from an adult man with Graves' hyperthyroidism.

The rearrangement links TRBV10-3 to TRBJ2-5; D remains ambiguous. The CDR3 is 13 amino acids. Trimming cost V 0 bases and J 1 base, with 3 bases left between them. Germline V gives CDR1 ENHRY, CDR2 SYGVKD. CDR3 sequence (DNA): TGTGCCATCAGTGAGTCGGCCCAAGAGACCCAGTACTTC. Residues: CAISESAQETQYF.

CDR3 sequence reads: CAISDPSGSGGTDTQYF. The CDR3 nucleotides read TGTGCCATCAGTGACCCTAGCGGGAGTGGCGGCACAGATACGCAGTATTTT. This rearrangement joins TRBV10-3 to TRBJ2-3, with TRBD2 identical over 10 bases. This CDR3 is built from 17 residues. V trimming: 3 bases; J trimming: 1 base; junction bases outside the gene matches: 7. Germline V lookup: CDR1 ENHRY, CDR2 SYGVKD.

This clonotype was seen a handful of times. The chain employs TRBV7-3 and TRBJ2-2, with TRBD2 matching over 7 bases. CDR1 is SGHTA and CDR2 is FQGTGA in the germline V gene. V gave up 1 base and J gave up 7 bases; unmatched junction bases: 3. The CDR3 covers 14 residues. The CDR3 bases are TGTGCCAGCAGCTTAATCAGCGGGAACGGGGAGCTGTTTTTT. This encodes CASSLISGNGELFF.

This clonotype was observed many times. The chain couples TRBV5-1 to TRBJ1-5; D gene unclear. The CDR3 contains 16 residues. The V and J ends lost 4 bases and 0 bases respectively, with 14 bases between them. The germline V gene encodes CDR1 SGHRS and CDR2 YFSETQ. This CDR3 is CASSPDGHPSNQPQHF. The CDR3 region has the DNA TGCGCCAGCAGCCCGGACGGCCACCCTAGCAATCAGCCCCAGCATTTT.

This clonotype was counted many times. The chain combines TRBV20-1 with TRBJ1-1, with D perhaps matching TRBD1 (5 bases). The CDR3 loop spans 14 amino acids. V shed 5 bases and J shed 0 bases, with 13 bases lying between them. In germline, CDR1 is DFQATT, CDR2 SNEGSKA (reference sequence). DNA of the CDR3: TGCAGTGCTGGTGGTAAGGGGCTGAACACTGAAGCTTTCTTT. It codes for CSAGGKGLNTEAFF.

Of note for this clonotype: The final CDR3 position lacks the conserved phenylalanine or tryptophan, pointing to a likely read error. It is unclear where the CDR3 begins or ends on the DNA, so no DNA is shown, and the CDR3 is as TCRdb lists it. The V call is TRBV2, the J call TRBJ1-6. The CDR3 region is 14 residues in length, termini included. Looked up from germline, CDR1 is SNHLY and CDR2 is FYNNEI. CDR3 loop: CASSEGFWDSPLQS.

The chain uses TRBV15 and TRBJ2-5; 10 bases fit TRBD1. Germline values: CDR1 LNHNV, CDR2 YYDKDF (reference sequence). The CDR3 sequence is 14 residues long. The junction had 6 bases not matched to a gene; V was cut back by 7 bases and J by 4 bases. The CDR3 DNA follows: TGTGCCACCAAACGGGACAGGGGTGGAGAGACCCAGTACTTC. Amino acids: CATKRDRGGETQYF. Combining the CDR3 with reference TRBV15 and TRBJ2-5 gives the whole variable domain DAMVIQNPRYQVTQFGKPVTLSCSQTLNHNVMYWYQQKSSQAPKLLFHYYDKDFNNEADTPDNFQSRRPNTSFCFLDIRSPGLGDTAMYLCATKRDRGGETQYFGPGTRLLVL.

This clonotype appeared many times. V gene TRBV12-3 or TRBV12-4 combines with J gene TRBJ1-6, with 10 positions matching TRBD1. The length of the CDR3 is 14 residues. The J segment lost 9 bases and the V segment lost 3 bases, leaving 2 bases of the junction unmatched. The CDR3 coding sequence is TGTGCCAGCAGTTTGGGACAGGGGAGTTCACCCCTCCACTTT. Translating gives CASSLGQGSSPLHF.